Detailed here is one TCR beta chain. Only one count was recorded for this clone. It has no known antigen specificity. Base qualities are missing; no much larger clone stands one base away. Collaborating institutions collected whole blood in K2EDTA tubes following their own protocols. For TCRbeta analysis, collaborators shipped samples in one of three forms: frozen whole blood, isolated PBMCs, or DNA extracted from either of those sample types. These data originate in a study of blood T cell repertoires in COVID-19 (dated by TCRdb to 2020 to 2022). For the wider study: Collaborator samples came from the United States, Italy and Spain and covered acute and convalescent phases of COVID-19. The prospective study material was composed of cDNA or gDNA derived from T cells, B-cell-depleted T cells, or PBMCs. Deeply sampled blood TCRbeta repertoires from subjects exposed to, actively infected with, or recovered from COVID-19 were included in the dataset. A freely available public database, intended as a resource for researchers studying the immune response to SARS-CoV-2, is where the repertoires were released. Samples came from the ongoing ImmuneRACE study (first 160 participants) plus 1,254 subjects from 6 global collaborators. A de-identified subject ID, COVID-19 status, age in years and sex were almost always included in the sample metadata. Where available, HLA class I and class II types were taken from metadata supplied by the sample provider and were not determined by assay-based typing.

TCRbeta CDR3 regions were amplified from genomic DNA by means of the immunoSEQ Assay, a bias-controlled multiplex PCR. The published analysis was carried out like this. Nucleated cell counts per sample were estimated from amplification of reference gene primers within the assay. Sequence reads were collapsed and filtered to measure the absolute abundance of every unique TCRbeta CDR3 rearrangement. For each sample, productive Simpson clonality was calculated as the square root of Simpson's diversity index over productive rearrangements. Sourced from immuneACCESS, this table was stored by TCRdb with only in-frame sequences that have V and J called. A share of the clones is absent; for the studies checked, an unresolved V gene accounts for under half, and the remainder has no known explanation. V and J calls and clone size are those listed in that table; D and trimming were worked out from the DNA. Across this sample there are 130,000 or so clones, with about four fifths seen only once. Around 1.5% of the sample belongs to the ten largest clones.

From the germline V gene (reference sequence), CDR1 is MNHNY and CDR2 is SVGAGI. Inclusive of the bounding cysteine and phenylalanine, the CDR3 is 14 residues long. Only CDR3 DNA is held: 42 bases, read in frame from base 1. The junction shows trimming of 6 bases on V and 2 bases on J, plus 14 bases between the germline ends. The paper's findings and limits, for the study overall: Clinical and demographic metadata were provided uncurated, with the amount varying by source and participant.

The TCR sequence derives from a human donor in a cohort sampled during active COVID-19. The receptor chain draws on TRBV6-6 and TRBJ2-7, with TRBD1 perhaps the D gene, on 5 matching bases. Source material: peripheral blood. CDR3 region: CASSQRQYTYEQYF. The nucleotides are TGTGCCAGCAGCCAAAGACAGTATACCTACGAGCAGTACTTC.